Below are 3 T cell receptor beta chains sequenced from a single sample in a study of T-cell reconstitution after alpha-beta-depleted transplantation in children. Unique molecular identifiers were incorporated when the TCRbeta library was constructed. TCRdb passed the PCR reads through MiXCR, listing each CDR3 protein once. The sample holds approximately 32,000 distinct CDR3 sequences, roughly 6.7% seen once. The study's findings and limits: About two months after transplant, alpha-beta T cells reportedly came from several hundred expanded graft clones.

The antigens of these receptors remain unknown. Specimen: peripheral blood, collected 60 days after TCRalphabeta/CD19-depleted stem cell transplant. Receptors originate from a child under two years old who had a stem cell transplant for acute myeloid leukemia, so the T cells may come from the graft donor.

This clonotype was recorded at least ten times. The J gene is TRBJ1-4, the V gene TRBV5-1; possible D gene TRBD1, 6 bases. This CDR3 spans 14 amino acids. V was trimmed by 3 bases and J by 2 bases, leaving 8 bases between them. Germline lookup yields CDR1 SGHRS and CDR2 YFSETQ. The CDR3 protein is CASSSDSTNEKLFF. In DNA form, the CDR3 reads TGCGCCAGCAGCTCGGACAGCACTAATGAAAAACTGTTTTTT.

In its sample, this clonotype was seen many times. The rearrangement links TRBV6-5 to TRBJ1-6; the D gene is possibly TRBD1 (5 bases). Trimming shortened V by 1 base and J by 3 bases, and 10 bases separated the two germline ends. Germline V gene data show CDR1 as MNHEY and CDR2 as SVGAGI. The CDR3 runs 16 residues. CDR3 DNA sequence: TGTGCCAGCAGTTACTTAGGGGCTGGCTATAATTCACCCCTCCACTTT. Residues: CASSYLGAGYNSPLHF.

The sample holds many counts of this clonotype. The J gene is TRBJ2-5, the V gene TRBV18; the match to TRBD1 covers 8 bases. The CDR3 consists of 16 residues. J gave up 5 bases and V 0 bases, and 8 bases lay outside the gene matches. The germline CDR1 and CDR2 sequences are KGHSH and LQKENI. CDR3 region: CASSPPATGVWETQYF. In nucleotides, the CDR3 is TGTGCCAGCTCACCACCAGCGACAGGGGTTTGGGAGACCCAGTACTTC.